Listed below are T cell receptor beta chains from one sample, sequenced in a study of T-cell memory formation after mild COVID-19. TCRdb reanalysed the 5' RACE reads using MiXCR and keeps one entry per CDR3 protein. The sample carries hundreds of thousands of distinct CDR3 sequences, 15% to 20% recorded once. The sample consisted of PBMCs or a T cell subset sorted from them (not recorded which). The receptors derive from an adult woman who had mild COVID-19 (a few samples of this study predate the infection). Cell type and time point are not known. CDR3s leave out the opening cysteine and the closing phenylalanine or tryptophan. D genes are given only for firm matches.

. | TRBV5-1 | ASSLGAAYNSPLH
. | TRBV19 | ASSIGGGASSYNEQF
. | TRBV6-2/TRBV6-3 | ASSSGLDTDTQY
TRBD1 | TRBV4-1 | ASSRGTGGLETQY
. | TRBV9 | ASSVEGMSSNVLT
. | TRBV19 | ASSLTQGGRQPQH
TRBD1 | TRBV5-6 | ASSPDRGDSGYT
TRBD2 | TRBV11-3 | ASSPPRAGRHNEQF
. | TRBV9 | ASSVVGERNEKLF
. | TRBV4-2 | ASSQDPNWEAF
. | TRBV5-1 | ASKPVDYNEQF
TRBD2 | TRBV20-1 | SARVLSGRAPDTQY
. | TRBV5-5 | ASSLFTGGGVQPQH
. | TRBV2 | ASSVDRPQY
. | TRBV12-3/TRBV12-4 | ASSSPLGRLNTEAF
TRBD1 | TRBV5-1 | ASSWGQHNEQF
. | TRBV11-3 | ASSSTRGAEAF
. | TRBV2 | ASSEDKHRGYT
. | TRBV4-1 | ASSQVMGNSPLH
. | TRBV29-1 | SVPGPSTSGANVLT
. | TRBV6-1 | ASSEAPTAVSYT